The clone carrying this T cell receptor beta chain was recorded a few times. Its matching antigen is unknown. As to time point: newly diagnosed GD, antithyroid drugs for less than 3 months. The TCR library was made from RNA extracted from PBMCs. Diagnoses of Graves' disease were made by American Thyroid Association guidelines. With iRepertoire HTBI primers and Arm-PCR of CDR3 regions, TCR beta libraries were built. One entry per CDR3 protein results from TCRdb running MiXCR on the multiplex PCR reads. Found here are 300,000 to 400,000 distinct CDR3 sequences, around a sixth of them singletons; the top ten hold 20% to 25%. This sample is part of a study of regulatory T cells in long-lasting Graves disease. Overall study findings and caveats: Accuracy might have suffered from few samples. Researchers reported studying only peripheral blood, not thyroid tissue.

The germline V gene has CDR1 SGDLS and CDR2 YYNGEE. CDR3 length: 12 residues. V lost 0 bases and J 6 bases, leaving 4 bases between the germline ends. The receptor comes from a female donor with Graves disease. V is TRBV9 and J is TRBJ2-1; no clear D gene. Specimen: peripheral blood mononuclear cells (PBMCs), collected at new diagnosis, from a patient treated with antithyroid drugs. CDR3 bases: TGTGCCAGCAGCGTAGTACCCAATGAGCAGTTCTTC. This codes for CASSVVPNEQFF. The variable domain in full, completed from reference TRBV9 and TRBJ2-1, reads DSGVTQTPKHLITATGQRVTLRCSPRSGDLSVYWYQQSLDQGLQFLIQYYNGEERAKGNILERFSAQQFPDLHSELNLSSLELGDSALYFCASSVVPNEQFFGPGTRLTVL.